This T cell receptor beta chain comes out of a study of blood T cell repertoires in COVID-19. Study members were between about 18 and 100 years old and lived in 24 US regions. Self-reported history from a screening survey and questionnaire set each donor's cohort. V trimming: 4 bases; J trimming: 2 bases; junction bases outside the gene matches: 3. This CDR3 region has 15 residues. Germline V gives CDR1 KGHDR, CDR2 SFDVKD. Only in-frame clones appear in the TCRdb table, and some are missing; sequencing was by immunoSEQ multiplex PCR. The sample records some 110,000 clones, around 84% being singletons.

The TCR was taken from a woman in her twenties or thirties who had recovered from COVID-19. Sequenced sample: PBMCs or T cells enriched from blood (not recorded which). The V gene is TRBV24-1, the J gene TRBJ1-1, with 10 bases aligning to TRBD1. CDR3 in DNA: TGTGCCACCAGTGAAAGGGACAGGGGTAACACTGAAGCTTTCTTT. Its protein product is CATSERDRGNTEAFF.